The text below deals with one T cell receptor (beta chain). This CDR3 has 15 amino acids. The germline CDR1 and CDR2 sequences are SGHVS and FQNEAQ. The V end was cut by 6 bases, the J end by 4 bases, with 18 bases between. Clones were read by immunoSEQ multiplex PCR, and TCRdb kept only the in-frame ones, dropping some. The repertoire consists of around 14,000 clones, with 94% occurring once and the leading ten covering 4% to 5%. The data were taken from a study of T cell clonotyping in hematopoietic cell transplantation. The sequenced sample was PBMCs, obtained 30 days after allogeneic stem cell transplant. This chain connects TRBV7-8 to TRBJ1-2; D not certain. The clonotype comes from a male patient over 55 who had an allogeneic stem cell transplant from an unrelated donor, so the T cells may come from the graft donor. Some clones in this sample may be carry-over from other donors' samples. The CDR3 spells CASSPDGGRVYGYTF. The CDR3 DNA follows: TGTGCCAGCAGTCCGGACGGAGGGCGCGTCTATGGCTACACCTTC.